The 3 T cell receptor beta chains below come from one sample, sequenced in a study of blood T cell repertoires in COVID-19. Sequenced by immunoSEQ multiplex PCR; TCRdb stores in-frame clones only, minus some. Found here are 150,000 to 200,000 clones, about 89% of them singletons; the top ten hold less than 3.5%. Sequencing was done on a sample of peripheral blood. These receptors were collected from a man aged 70-80 years with acute or convalescent COVID-19.

The rearrangement links TRBV19 to TRBJ1-5, with TRBD1 identical over 10 bases. CDR3 length equals 16 residues. The ends lost 3 bases at V and 6 bases at J; junction bases unmatched: 8. Per the germline V gene, CDR1 is LNHDA and CDR2 is SQIVND (reference sequence). The CDR3 loop reads CASSISGQGVIQPQHF. The CDR3 DNA is TGTGCCAGTAGTATTTCAGGACAGGGGGTGATTCAGCCCCAGCATTTT.

This clone was observed a single time. The V call is TRBV2, the J call TRBJ2-7; TRBD2 matches 9 bases. Germline V gives CDR1 SNHLY, CDR2 FYNNEI. The CDR3 is 16 residues long. J gave up 2 bases and V 1 base, and 6 bases lay outside the gene matches. CDR3 region: CASSEGLAGSTYEQYF. The CDR3, as DNA: TGTGCCAGCAGTGAAGGGCTAGCGGGATCCACCTACGAGCAGTACTTC.

This sequence joins TRBV4-3 and TRBJ1-2, with D unresolved. V lost 0 bases, J lost 6 bases, and 14 bases lay in between. CDR1 is LGHNA, CDR2 YSLEER, per germline. CDR3 length: 15 residues. CDR3 sequence (DNA): TGCGCCAGCAGCCAAGACCGGCAGGTATGGAATGGCTACACCTTC. Amino acids: CASSQDRQVWNGYTF.